This T cell receptor beta chain appears in the sequencing data of a study of blood T cell repertoires in COVID-19. Whole-study context: Sites across the United States, Italy and Spain contributed samples from acute and convalescent COVID-19.

In this sample, this clone turned up a few times. Some clones are missing from TCRdb's copy, which holds only in-frame ones; the method was immunoSEQ multiplex PCR. This sample has 120,000 or so clones, with around 89% found just once. The source is a man aged 45 to 65 with acute or convalescent COVID-19. Sample: peripheral blood.

The CDR3 is CASSQILGQATIYF. The CDR3 DNA sequence: TGCGCCAGCAGCCAGATCCTCGGCCAGGCCACCATATATTTT. This chain connects TRBV4-1 to TRBJ1-3; D is unclear. Trimming left V 3 bases short and J 9 bases short, with 15 bases between. This CDR3 region has 14 residues. Germline CDR1 and CDR2: MGHRA and YSYEKL.